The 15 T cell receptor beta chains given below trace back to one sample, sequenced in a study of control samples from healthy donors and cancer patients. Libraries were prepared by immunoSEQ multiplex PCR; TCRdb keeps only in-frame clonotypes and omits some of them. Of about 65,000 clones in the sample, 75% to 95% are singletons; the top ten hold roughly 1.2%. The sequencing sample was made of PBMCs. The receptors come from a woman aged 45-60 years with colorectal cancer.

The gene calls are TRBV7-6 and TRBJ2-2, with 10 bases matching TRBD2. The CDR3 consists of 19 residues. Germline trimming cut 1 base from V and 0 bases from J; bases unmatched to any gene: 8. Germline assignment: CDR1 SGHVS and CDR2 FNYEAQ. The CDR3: CASSLGYGLAGANTGELFF. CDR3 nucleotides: TGTGCCAGCAGCTTAGGTTACGGGCTAGCGGGGGCGAACACCGGGGAGCTGTTTTTT.

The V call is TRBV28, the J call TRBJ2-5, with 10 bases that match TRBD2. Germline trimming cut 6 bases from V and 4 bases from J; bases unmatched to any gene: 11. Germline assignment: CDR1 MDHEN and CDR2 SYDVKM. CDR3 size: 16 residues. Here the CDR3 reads CASSRTSGVQGETQYF. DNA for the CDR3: TGTGCCAGCAGCCGTACTAGCGGGGTGCAGGGAGAGACCCAGTACTTC.

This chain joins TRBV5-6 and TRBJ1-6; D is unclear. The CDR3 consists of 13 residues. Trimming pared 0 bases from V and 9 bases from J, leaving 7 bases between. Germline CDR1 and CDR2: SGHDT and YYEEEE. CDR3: CASSLVTPSPLHF. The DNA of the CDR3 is TGTGCCAGCAGCTTGGTGACACCTTCACCCCTCCACTTT.

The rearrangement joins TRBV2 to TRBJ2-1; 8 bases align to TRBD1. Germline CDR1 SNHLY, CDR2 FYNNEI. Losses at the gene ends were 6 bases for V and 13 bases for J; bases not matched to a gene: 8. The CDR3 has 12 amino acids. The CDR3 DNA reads TGTGCCAGCAGGGTAACAGGGGGACCTCAGTTCTTC. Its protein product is CASRVTGGPQFF.

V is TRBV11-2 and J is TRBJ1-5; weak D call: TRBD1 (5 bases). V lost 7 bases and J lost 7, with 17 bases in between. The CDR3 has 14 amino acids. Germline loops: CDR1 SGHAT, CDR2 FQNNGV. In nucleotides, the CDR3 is TGTGCCAGCAACACCCGGGGCGGTCGCCAGCCCCAGCATTTT. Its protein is CASNTRGGRQPQHF.

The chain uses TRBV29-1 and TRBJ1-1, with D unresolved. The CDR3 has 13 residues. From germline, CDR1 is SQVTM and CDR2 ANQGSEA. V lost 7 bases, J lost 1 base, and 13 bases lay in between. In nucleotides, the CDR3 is TGCAGCGCCCACCGGGCTCCGAACACTGAAGCTTTCTTT. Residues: CSAHRAPNTEAFF.

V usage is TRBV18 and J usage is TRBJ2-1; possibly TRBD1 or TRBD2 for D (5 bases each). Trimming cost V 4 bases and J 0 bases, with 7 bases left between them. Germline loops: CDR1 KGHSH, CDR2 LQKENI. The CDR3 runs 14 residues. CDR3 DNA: TGTGCCAGCTCACAGGGGAGCTCCTACAATGAGCAGTTCTTC. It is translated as CASSQGSSYNEQFF.

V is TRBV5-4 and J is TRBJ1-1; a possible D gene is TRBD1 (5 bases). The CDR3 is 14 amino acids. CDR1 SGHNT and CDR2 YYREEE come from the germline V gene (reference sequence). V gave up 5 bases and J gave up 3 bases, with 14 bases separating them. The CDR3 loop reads CASSTGRRDTEAFF. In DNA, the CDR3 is TGTGCCAGCAGTACGGGACGGAGGGACACTGAAGCTTTCTTT.

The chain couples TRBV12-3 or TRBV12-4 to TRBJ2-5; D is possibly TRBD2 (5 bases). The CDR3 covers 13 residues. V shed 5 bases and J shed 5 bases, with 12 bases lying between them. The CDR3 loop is CASSPGLRETQYF. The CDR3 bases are TGTGCCAGCAGTCCGGGATTACGGGAGACCCAGTACTTC.

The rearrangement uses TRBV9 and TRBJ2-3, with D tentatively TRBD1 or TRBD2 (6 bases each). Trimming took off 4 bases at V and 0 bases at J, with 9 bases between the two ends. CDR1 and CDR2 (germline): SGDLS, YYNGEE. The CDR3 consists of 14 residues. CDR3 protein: CASSQGTSTDTQYF. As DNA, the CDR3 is TGTGCCAGCAGCCAGGGGACTAGCACAGATACGCAGTATTTT.

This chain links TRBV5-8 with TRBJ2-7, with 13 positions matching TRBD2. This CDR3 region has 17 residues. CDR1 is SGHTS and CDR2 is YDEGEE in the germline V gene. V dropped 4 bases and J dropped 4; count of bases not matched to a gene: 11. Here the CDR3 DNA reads TGTGCCAGCAGCCTGAATCACGGGACTAGCGGGACTTACGAGCAGTACTTC. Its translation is CASSLNHGTSGTYEQYF.

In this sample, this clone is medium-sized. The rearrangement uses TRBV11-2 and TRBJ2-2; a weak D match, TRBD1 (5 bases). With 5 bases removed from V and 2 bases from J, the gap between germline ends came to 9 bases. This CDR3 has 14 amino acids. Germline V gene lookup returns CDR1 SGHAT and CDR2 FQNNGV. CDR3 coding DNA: TGTGCCAGCAGCCGACAGTATAACACCGGGGAGCTGTTTTTT. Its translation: CASSRQYNTGELFF.

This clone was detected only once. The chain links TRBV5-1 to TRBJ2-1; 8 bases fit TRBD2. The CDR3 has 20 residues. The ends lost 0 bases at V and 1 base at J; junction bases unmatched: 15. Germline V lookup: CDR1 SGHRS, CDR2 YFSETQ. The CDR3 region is CASSLGDSGKVLGSYNEQFF. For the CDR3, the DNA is TGCGCCAGCAGCTTGGGGGATAGCGGGAAGGTCTTAGGGTCCTACAATGAGCAGTTCTTC.

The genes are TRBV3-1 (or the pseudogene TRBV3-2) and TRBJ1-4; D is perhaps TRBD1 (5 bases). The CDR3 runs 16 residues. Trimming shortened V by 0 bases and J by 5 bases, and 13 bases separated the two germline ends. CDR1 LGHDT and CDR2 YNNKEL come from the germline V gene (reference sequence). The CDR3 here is CASSQETGDGNEKLFF. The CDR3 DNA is TGTGCCAGCAGCCAAGAAACGGGGGACGGGAATGAAAAACTGTTTTTT.

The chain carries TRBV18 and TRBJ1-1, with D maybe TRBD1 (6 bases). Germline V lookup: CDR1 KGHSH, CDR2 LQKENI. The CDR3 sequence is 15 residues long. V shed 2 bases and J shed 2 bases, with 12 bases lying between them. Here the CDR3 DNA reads TGTGCCAGCTCACCAGGCAGAGGGGGAAACACTGAAGCTTTCTTT. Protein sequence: CASSPGRGGNTEAFF.